The 2 T cell receptor beta chains below come from one sample, sequenced in a study of blood T cell repertoires in COVID-19. Clones were read by immunoSEQ multiplex PCR, and TCRdb kept only the in-frame ones, dropping some. The repertoire holds 110,000 or so clones, with around 89% as singletons. The sequenced sample was peripheral blood. The receptors were gathered from a man between 65 and 85 years old with active or convalescent COVID-19.

This clone was counted only a few times. The gene calls are TRBV29-1 and TRBJ1-4, with D tentatively TRBD1 (5 bases). V lost 7 bases and J lost 5, with 11 bases in between. This CDR3 has 12 residues. Germline assignment: CDR1 SQVTM and CDR2 ANQGSEA. The CDR3 reads CSAGHQNEKLFF. Written as DNA, the CDR3 is TGCAGCGCTGGACACCAGAATGAAAAACTGTTTTTT.

J is TRBJ1-1 and V is TRBV6-4; tentatively, D is TRBD1 (6 bases). Germline V gene sequence: CDR1 MRHNA, CDR2 SNTAGT. The CDR3 extends over 13 amino acids. V was pared by 1 base and J by 8 bases, with 11 bases between. This CDR3 is CASSDLQGSEAFF. In DNA form, the CDR3 reads TGTGCCAGCAGTGACTTACAGGGATCCGAAGCTTTCTTT.